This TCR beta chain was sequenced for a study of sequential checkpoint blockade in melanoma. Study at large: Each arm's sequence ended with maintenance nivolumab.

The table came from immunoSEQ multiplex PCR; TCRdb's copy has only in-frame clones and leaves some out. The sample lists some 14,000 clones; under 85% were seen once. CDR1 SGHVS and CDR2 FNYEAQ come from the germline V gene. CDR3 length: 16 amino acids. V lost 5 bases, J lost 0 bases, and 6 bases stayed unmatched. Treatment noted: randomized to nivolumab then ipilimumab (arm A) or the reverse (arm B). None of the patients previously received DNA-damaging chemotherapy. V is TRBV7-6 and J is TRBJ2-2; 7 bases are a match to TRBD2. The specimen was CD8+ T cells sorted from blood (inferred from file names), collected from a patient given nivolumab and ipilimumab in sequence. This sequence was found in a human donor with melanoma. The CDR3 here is CASSAPSGANTGELFF. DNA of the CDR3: TGTGCCAGCAGCGCACCTAGCGGAGCGAACACCGGGGAGCTGTTTTTT.